This passage covers 4 T cell receptor beta chains from one sample sequenced in a study of CD8 T cells in ankylosing spondylitis. From the 5' RACE reads, TCRdb called clonotypes with MiXCR, one entry per CDR3 protein. The sample consists of about 140,000 distinct CDR3 sequences, 7% to 8% of them appearing once. The sample consisted of blood, either unsorted or a sorted T cell fraction (not recorded which). These receptors were taken from a female donor with ankylosing spondylitis or in good health (not recorded which).

The table lists this clonotype with many counts. This chain uses TRBV9 with TRBJ2-2; D not certain. V was trimmed by 0 bases and J by 5 bases, leaving 14 bases between them. The CDR3 runs to 16 residues. In germline, CDR1 is SGDLS, CDR2 YYNGEE. The chain's CDR3 is CASSVAPLAGTGELFF. CDR3 nucleotides: TGTGCCAGCAGCGTAGCTCCCCTCGCTGGGACCGGGGAGCTGTTTTTT.

This clonotype was observed at least ten times. The chain recombines TRBV12-3 or TRBV12-4 with TRBJ2-5; D may be TRBD2 (5 bases). This CDR3 spans 16 amino acids. Trimming left V 0 bases short and J 1 base short, with 12 bases between. The CDR3 region is CASSLAGSRTQETQYF. The CDR3 region has the DNA TGTGCCAGCAGTTTAGCGGGGAGCAGAACCCAAGAGACCCAGTACTTC.

This clonotype has ten or more counts. The gene calls are TRBV20-1 and TRBJ1-6, with D tentatively TRBD1 (5 bases). Germline V gene data show CDR1 as DFQATT and CDR2 as SNEGSKA (reference sequence). V dropped 1 base and J dropped 6 bases, with 13 bases sitting between them. This CDR3 contains 15 residues. The CDR3 is CSARVAAQGNSPLHF. The CDR3 DNA reads as TGCAGTGCTAGAGTGGCAGCCCAGGGTAATTCACCCCTCCACTTT.

Ten or more counts support this clonotype. J is TRBJ2-7 and V is TRBV20-1, with 8 bases matching TRBD1. Germline CDR1 reads DFQATT; CDR2 reads SNEGSKA (reference sequence). CDR3 length: 14 amino acids. The V segment lost 2 bases and the J segment 2 bases; nucleotides outside the gene matches: 5. CDR3 in amino acids: CSARSGQGPYEQYF. The CDR3 DNA is TGCAGTGCTAGATCCGGACAGGGACCCTACGAGCAGTACTTC.